This paragraph covers one T cell receptor (beta chain) sequence. Its target is unknown. CD4+ cells yielded CD45RA+ naive and CD45RA-negative memory subsets. V was trimmed by 10 bases and J by 4 bases, leaving 15 bases between them. The germline CDR1 and CDR2 sequences are LNHDA and SQIVND (reference sequence). CDR3 length: 13 amino acids. These data are taken from a study of shared clonotypes between healthy human individuals. Study-wide results and caveats: Sharing of clonotypes among donors was expected to vary with sequencing depth.

TCRdb keeps only in-frame clones here, not all; method: immunoSEQ multiplex PCR. In the table there are roughly 2.6 million clones, around 90% of which are singletons. This chain links TRBV19 with TRBJ2-3, with D possibly TRBD2 on 6 matching bases. Sequencing was done on a sample of naive CD4+ T cells sorted from blood. Subset given: CD45RA+ positively selected. The TCR sequence derives from a man between 18 and 35 years old in good health. The CDR3 protein is CATQRANSDTQYF. CDR3 coding DNA: TGTGCCACCCAGCGGGCTAACTCAGATACGCAGTATTTT.